This TCR beta chain stems from a study of shared clonotypes between healthy human individuals. V lost 4 bases, J lost 3 bases, and 5 bases stayed unmatched. This CDR3 comprises 15 residues. Looked up from germline, CDR1 is SGDLS and CDR2 is YYNGEE. The protocol was immunoSEQ multiplex PCR, while the TCRdb copy is restricted to in-frame clones and leaves out a portion. The sample has about 2 million clones; about 95% are singletons. CD45RO-negative, CCR7-positively selected cells formed the naive CD8 fraction, excluding terminally differentiated effector memory CD45RA+ cells. The chain uses TRBV9 and TRBJ2-3; 10 bases match TRBD2. The sequenced sample was naive CD8+ T cells sorted from blood. This TCR was recovered from a man aged 18 to 30 in good health. CDR3 coding DNA: TGTGCCAGCAGCATGGAACTAGCGGGGACAGATACGCAGTATTTT. It encodes CASSMELAGTDTQYF.